The 10 T cell receptor beta chains presented below share a single source sample, sequenced in a study of vaccination and CD4 T cells after COVID-19. With the Oncomine TCR Beta short-read assay, DNA from cultured CD4+ T cells was sequenced. TCRdb independently ran MiXCR on the PCR reads; one entry per CDR3 protein. Altogether 15,000 or so distinct CDR3 sequences are present, about 41% being singletons, with the ten largest covering about 8.1%. Their specific antigens are unknown. The treatment is: approximately nine-day PBMC culture with coronavirus spike peptide pools or control peptides (ViraFEST assay). Sequencing was carried out using CD4+ T cells from blood, cultured in vitro. These receptors all stem from a human donor who had recovered from COVID-19.

The chain is built from TRBV5-1 and TRBJ1-2; D is undetermined. This CDR3 spans 11 amino acids. The V gene's germline CDR1 is SGHRS and CDR2 YFSETQ. Trimming pared 7 bases from V and 8 bases from J, leaving 12 bases between. CDR3 region: CASRLEGGYTF. For the CDR3, the DNA is TGCGCCAGCCGTTTGGAAGGAGGCTACACCTTC.

This clonotype was seen more than once but under ten times. This rearrangement joins TRBV27 to TRBJ2-5, with a tentative D call TRBD2 (6 bases). Germline V gene sequence: CDR1 MNHEY, CDR2 SMNVEV (reference sequence). The CDR3 has 15 amino acids. The V and J ends lost 2 bases and 1 base respectively, with 11 bases between them. This chain's CDR3 is CASSLLTGGQETQYF. Written as DNA, the CDR3 is TGTGCCAGCAGTTTACTTACCGGGGGCCAAGAGACCCAGTACTTC.

This clonotype was seen only a few times. A junction boundary mismatches the germline segment, possibly from a read error. This chain links TRBV20-1 with TRBJ1-1; no clear D gene. The germline V gene has CDR1 DFQATT and CDR2 SNEGSKA (reference sequence). The CDR3 runs to 11 residues. CDR3: CSASDRAGGIF. The DNA of the CDR3 is TGCAGTGCTAGTGATAGGGCAGGTGGGATCTTT.

This clonotype appeared a few times. The J gene is TRBJ1-2, the V gene TRBV12-3 or TRBV12-4; 10 positions agree with TRBD1. The CDR3 consists of 16 residues. Trimming took 3 bases from V and 4 from J; bases not matched to a gene: 8. CDR3 amino acids: CASSLRGTGVVYGYTF. DNA of the CDR3: TGTGCCAGCAGTTTGCGAGGGACAGGGGTTGTCTATGGCTACACCTTC.

This clonotype was found once. The genes are TRBV12-3 or TRBV12-4 and TRBJ2-7; the D gene is possibly TRBD1 (6 bases). Deletions cut 3 bases from V and 0 bases from J, with 6 bases between. The CDR3 runs to 13 residues. The DNA for the CDR3 is TGTGCCAGCAGTTTGGGGGCCTCCTACGAGCAGTACTTC. Translating it yields CASSLGASYEQYF.

This clonotype was detected a few times. The V call is TRBV19, the J call TRBJ1-5; D gene ambiguous. There are 13 residues in the CDR3. Germline V gives CDR1 LNHDA, CDR2 SQIVND (reference sequence). Deletions cut 3 bases from V and 15 bases from J, with 18 bases between. The CDR3 is CASSIRSGDFAHF. CDR3 coding DNA: TGTGCCAGTAGTATCAGGAGTGGCGATTTCGCGCATTTT.

The genes are TRBV6-1 and TRBJ1-1, with D tentatively TRBD1 (5 bases). The CDR3 has 13 residues. Per germline, CDR1 MNHNS and CDR2 SASEGT. V lost 7 bases, J lost 4 bases, and 13 bases lay in between. CDR3: CASTQGGGTEAFF. The CDR3 bases are TGTGCCAGCACGCAGGGAGGAGGCACTGAAGCTTTCTTT.

This chain links TRBV30 with TRBJ1-2; 9 bases fit TRBD1. CDR1 is GTSNPN, CDR2 SVGIG, per germline (reference sequence). This CDR3 spans 14 amino acids. V dropped 7 bases and J dropped 8; count of bases not matched to a gene: 14. The CDR3 nucleotides read TGTGCCTCCCCGCCGGCGGGACAGGGTATCGGCTACACCTTC. Amino acid sequence: CASPPAGQGIGYTF.

This clonotype is categorized as medium-sized (0.01 to 0.1%). The chain joins TRBV6-2 or TRBV6-3 to TRBJ1-5; possible D gene TRBD1, 6 bases. The V and J ends lost 6 bases and 2 bases respectively, with 8 bases between them. The CDR3 extends over 13 amino acids. Germline lookup yields CDR1 MNHEY and CDR2 SVGEGT. The DNA of the CDR3 is TGTGCCAGCAGATACAGGGGCAATCAGCCCCAGCATTTT. This encodes CASRYRGNQPQHF.

This clonotype was counted only a few times. The chain couples TRBV10-1 to TRBJ2-3; unclear D gene. CDR3 length equals 14 residues. The V end was cut by 4 bases, the J end by 2 bases, with 10 bases between. Germline V lookup: CDR1 WNHNN, CDR2 SYGVQD (reference sequence). CDR3 protein: CASSAPGDTDTQYF. The CDR3, as DNA: TGCGCCAGCAGTGCCCCTGGAGACACAGATACGCAGTATTTT.